These 27 T cell receptor beta chains came from one sample sequenced in a study of response to subunit inactivated influenza vaccine. TCRdb independently ran MiXCR on the RT-PCR reads; one entry per CDR3 protein. The table shows roughly 700,000 distinct CDR3 sequences, with approximately 15% occurring only once. Sequenced here: PBMCs from blood, sampled roughly 12 days after vaccination. The receptors here all came from a man aged 45 to 65 who received an inactivated influenza vaccine.

The table lists this clonotype with many counts. This chain links TRBV15 with TRBJ2-7, with TRBD1 matching over 7 bases. The J segment lost 2 bases and the V segment lost 0 bases, leaving 4 bases of the junction unmatched. There are 15 residues in the CDR3. Per the germline V gene, CDR1 is LNHNV and CDR2 is YYDKDF (reference sequence). The CDR3 DNA sequence: TGTGCCACCAGCAGAGACCGGACAGGACCCTACGAGCAGTACTTC. Translated, it gives CATSRDRTGPYEQYF.

The V gene is TRBV12-3 or TRBV12-4, the J gene TRBJ2-2; D may match TRBD1 or TRBD2 (5 bases each). V dropped 8 bases and J dropped 5 bases, with 12 bases sitting between them. The CDR3 contains 13 residues. CDR3: CASRDASTGELFF. In DNA form, the CDR3 reads TGTGCCAGCCGGGACGCTAGTACCGGGGAGCTGTTTTTT.

V gene TRBV12-3 or TRBV12-4 combines with J gene TRBJ2-7, with D unclear. V was clipped by 5 bases and J by 1 base, with 12 bases between them. The CDR3 consists of 14 residues. The CDR3 sequence: CASSPRTQSYEQYF. The CDR3 DNA reads TGTGCCAGCAGTCCCCGGACGCAATCCTACGAGCAGTACTTC.

In its sample, this clonotype was seen a few times. For the CDR3, the DNA is TGCGCCAGCAGGACAGGGATGCGGGGGTCCCACAATGAGCAGTTCTTC. Its protein product is CASRTGMRGSHNEQFF. The chain couples TRBV4-1 to TRBJ2-1, with D perhaps being TRBD1 or TRBD2 (7 bases each). Germline CDR1 and CDR2: MGHRA and YSYEKL. The CDR3 has 16 residues. V was cut by 6 bases and J by 5 bases, with 20 bases left in between.

The V and J genes are TRBV7-9 and TRBJ2-3; D not certain. The germline V and J ends were trimmed by 1 base and 0 bases, with 8 bases remaining between them. Germline CDR1 is SEHNR and CDR2 is FQNEAQ (reference sequence). The CDR3 spans 15 residues. Here the CDR3 DNA reads TGTGCCAGCAGCTTAGAAAGGTGGAGCACAGATACGCAGTATTTT. Translation gives CASSLERWSTDTQYF.

This clonotype was picked up many times. The chain combines TRBV9 with TRBJ2-3; 10 positions match TRBD1. The CDR3 consists of 15 residues. Per the germline V gene, CDR1 is SGDLS and CDR2 is YYNGEE. Trimming at V came to 6 bases and at J to 5 bases, leaving 9 bases not matched to a gene. The CDR3 here is CASNQGTGDIDTQYF. In nucleotides, the CDR3 is TGTGCCAGCAACCAAGGGACAGGGGACATAGATACGCAGTATTTT. The variable domain in full, completed from reference TRBV9 and TRBJ2-3, reads DSGVTQTPKHLITATGQRVTLRCSPRSGDLSVYWYQQSLDQGLQFLIQYYNGEERAKGNILERFSAQQFPDLHSELNLSSLELGDSALYFCASNQGTGDIDTQYFGPGTRLTVL.

The table lists this clonotype with a few counts. The CDR3 DNA is TGCGCCAGCAGCTTAGGGCCAGCGAGCTCCTACAATGAGCAGTTCTTC. Protein product: CASSLGPASSYNEQFF. V and J are TRBV5-1 and TRBJ2-1; D call uncertain. Germline-derived CDR1 and CDR2 are SGHRS and YFSETQ. V dropped 2 bases and J dropped 0 bases, with 12 bases sitting between them. The CDR3 spans 16 residues.

This rearrangement joins TRBV12-3 or TRBV12-4 to TRBJ2-7; a possible D gene is TRBD1 (6 bases). This CDR3 comprises 12 residues. Trimming stripped 10 bases from V and 2 bases from J, with 12 bases between. The DNA of the CDR3 is TGTGCCAACTCCGGGACAACCTACGAGCAGTACTTC. Translating it yields CANSGTTYEQYF.

This clonotype has a handful of counts. This chain joins TRBV14 and TRBJ2-1, with D maybe TRBD1 (6 bases). The V end was cut by 4 bases, the J end by 10 bases, with 17 bases between. The CDR3 extends over 14 amino acids. In germline, CDR1 is SGHDN, CDR2 FVKESK. CDR3 protein: CASSPSLGTTEQFF. The DNA for the CDR3 is TGTGCCAGCAGCCCTTCATTGGGGACAACAGAGCAGTTCTTC.

The chain recombines TRBV20-1 with TRBJ2-2; the D is unclear. Germline loops: CDR1 DFQATT, CDR2 SNEGSKA (reference sequence). This CDR3 has 15 amino acids. V dropped 3 bases and J dropped 0 bases, with 11 bases sitting between them. The CDR3 here is CSASGFTANTGELFF. The CDR3, as DNA: TGCAGTGCTAGCGGATTTACAGCGAACACCGGGGAGCTGTTTTTT.

The V gene is TRBV6-5, the J gene TRBJ2-1; a weak D match, TRBD2 (5 bases). The CDR3 is made up of 18 amino acids. Per germline, CDR1 MNHEY and CDR2 SVGAGI. V lost 2 bases and J 0 bases, leaving 17 bases between the germline ends. Written as DNA, the CDR3 is TGTGCCAGCAGTTACCACCGTACGGGGTTAAGCTCCTACAATGAGCAGTTCTTC. Residues: CASSYHRTGLSSYNEQFF.

This clonotype was seen more than once but under ten times. The rearrangement uses TRBV3-1 and TRBJ2-7, with D unclear. In germline, CDR1 is LGHDT, CDR2 YNNKEL (reference sequence). Trimming stripped 1 base from V and 0 bases from J, with 10 bases between. The CDR3 is 15 residues long. CDR3 bases: TGTGCCAGCAGCCAAGGGCACGTGAGCTCCTACGAGCAGTACTTC. Its protein product is CASSQGHVSSYEQYF.

This clonotype has a count of ten or more. The V gene is TRBV5-5, the J gene TRBJ1-2; tentative D call: TRBD1 (5 bases). Germline loops: CDR1 SGHKS, CDR2 YYEKEE (reference sequence). The CDR3 totals 13 residues. V was pared by 2 bases and J by 3 bases, with 8 bases between. The CDR3 nucleotides are TGTGCCAGCAGCTTTTCGGGGGACTATGGCTACACCTTC. Protein: CASSFSGDYGYTF.

The table lists this clonotype with a few counts. The J gene is TRBJ2-3, the V gene TRBV11-2; no firm D call. This CDR3 region has 15 residues. The V and J ends lost 5 bases and 4 bases respectively, with 16 bases between them. CDR1 SGHAT and CDR2 FQNNGV come from the germline V gene. CDR3 sequence (DNA): TGTGCCAGCAGCCCCCACTGGGGTAGCCCAGATACGCAGTATTTT. This translates into CASSPHWGSPDTQYF.

DNA for the CDR3: TGCGCCAGCAGCTTGGAGGGACAGAGCTATGAGCAGTTCTTC. As protein: CASSLEGQSYEQFF. The chain carries TRBV5-1 and TRBJ2-1; 7 bases are shared with TRBD1. The CDR3 consists of 14 residues. Germline CDR1 SGHRS, CDR2 YFSETQ. V was clipped by 0 bases and J by 8 bases; unmatched bases: 5.

The CDR3 nucleotides are TGCAGTGCTAGATATTTCGTAGCGGCTGAGACCCAGTACTTC. Amino acids: CSARYFVAAETQYF. V usage is TRBV20-1 and J usage is TRBJ2-5, with D perhaps TRBD2 (6 bases). With 2 bases removed from V and 5 bases from J, the gap between germline ends came to 15 bases. Germline V gene sequence: CDR1 DFQATT, CDR2 SNEGSKA (reference sequence). CDR3 length: 14 residues.

The CDR3: CASSQESSSGGYTDTQYF. CDR3 sequence (DNA): TGTGCCAGCAGCCAAGAAAGTAGCAGCGGGGGATACACAGATACGCAGTATTTT. V is TRBV4-2 and J is TRBJ2-3; 8 bases are a match to TRBD2. The ends lost 0 bases at V and 2 bases at J; junction bases unmatched: 10. The CDR3 runs 18 residues. CDR1 is LGHNA, CDR2 YNFKEQ, per germline.

This chain links TRBV6-1 with TRBJ2-7, with D uncertain. The CDR3 is 13 amino acids. V lost 8 bases and J lost 1, with 12 bases in between. Germline CDR1 is MNHNS and CDR2 is SASEGT. CDR3 sequence: CASGRAASYEQYF. In DNA form, the CDR3 reads TGTGCCAGCGGAAGGGCGGCATCCTACGAGCAGTACTTC.

This chain uses TRBV7-9 with TRBJ2-7; 8 positions agree with TRBD2. The CDR3 is made up of 16 amino acids. The germline V gene encodes CDR1 SEHNR and CDR2 FQNEAQ (reference sequence). Germline trimming cut 1 base from V and 3 bases from J; bases unmatched to any gene: 8. This CDR3 reads CASSLVRAGVNYEQYF. The CDR3 nucleotides are TGTGCCAGCAGCTTAGTAAGAGCGGGAGTTAACTACGAGCAGTACTTC.

The V and J genes are TRBV4-2 and TRBJ2-1, with 7 bases fitting TRBD2. The CDR3 runs 16 residues. V gave up 0 bases and J gave up 5 bases; unmatched junction bases: 7. CDR1 is LGHNA and CDR2 is YNFKEQ in the germline V gene. The CDR3 coding sequence is TGTGCCAGCAGCCAAGATCGGGCTAGCGGCGACAATGAGCAGTTCTTC. This gives the protein CASSQDRASGDNEQFF.

J is TRBJ2-3 and V is TRBV5-1; tentative D call: TRBD1 (6 bases). Germline V gene sequence: CDR1 SGHRS, CDR2 YFSETQ. V lost 4 bases and J lost 0, with 9 bases in between. This CDR3 is built from 14 residues. The CDR3 region is CASSNRDSTDTQYF. CDR3 in DNA: TGCGCCAGCAGCAACAGGGACAGCACAGATACGCAGTATTTT.

This clonotype was picked up a small number of times. The chain recombines TRBV2 with TRBJ1-2; D is undetermined. V was shortened by 0 bases and J by 4 bases, with 9 bases between the two germline ends. Germline values: CDR1 SNHLY, CDR2 FYNNEI. The CDR3 contains 14 residues. In nucleotides, the CDR3 is TGTGCCAGCAGTGAAGCGGGGTCCGCCTATGGCTACACCTTC. It yields the protein CASSEAGSAYGYTF.

The chain is built from TRBV6-6 and TRBJ2-1; tentatively, D is TRBD1 (5 bases). Germline V lookup: CDR1 MNHNY, CDR2 SVGAGI (reference sequence). This CDR3 has 13 residues. The V gene lost 2 bases and the J gene lost 7 bases, with 9 bases spanning the gap. The CDR3 loop reads CASSYGAANEQFF. CDR3 bases: TGTGCCAGCAGTTACGGGGCGGCTAATGAGCAGTTCTTC.

Many counts were recorded for this clonotype. This chain uses TRBV29-1 with TRBJ1-2, with 9 positions matching TRBD1. CDR3 length: 13 amino acids. Germline V gene sequence: CDR1 SQVTM, CDR2 ANQGSEA. Losses at the gene ends were 7 bases for V and 6 bases for J; bases not matched to a gene: 9. The CDR3 spells CSASGTGINGYTF. Here the CDR3 DNA reads TGCAGCGCCTCCGGGACAGGGATCAATGGCTACACCTTC.

The CDR3 loop is CASSLWEFGTYEQYF. CDR3 DNA sequence: TGTGCCAGCAGCTTATGGGAGTTCGGGACCTACGAGCAGTACTTC. This chain joins TRBV7-8 and TRBJ2-7, with D maybe TRBD2 (5 bases). V lost 2 bases and J lost 2, with 13 bases in between. This CDR3 spans 15 amino acids. The germline V gene encodes CDR1 SGHVS and CDR2 FQNEAQ.

This clonotype was picked up a small number of times. The rearrangement uses TRBV11-1 and TRBJ2-7; 7 bases map to TRBD2. There are 16 residues in the CDR3. The J segment lost 3 bases and the V segment lost 1 base, leaving 9 bases of the junction unmatched. In germline, CDR1 is SGHAT, CDR2 FQDESV (reference sequence). The CDR3 DNA reads TGTGCCAGCAGCTTAGTCGCTAGCGGAGACTTCTACGAGCAGTACTTC. Its protein is CASSLVASGDFYEQYF.

V is TRBV3-1 and J is TRBJ1-1; TRBD1 is a possible D gene (6 bases). This CDR3 is 14 amino acids long. V was pared by 5 bases and J by 2 bases, with 12 bases between. Per germline, CDR1 LGHDT and CDR2 YNNKEL (reference sequence). CDR3 in amino acids: CASSSRDTNTEAFF. CDR3 nucleotide sequence: TGTGCCAGCAGCTCCCGGGACACAAACACTGAAGCTTTCTTT. The entire variable domain, with the rest obtained from reference TRBV3-1 and TRBJ1-1, is as follows: DTAVSQTPKYLVTQMGNDKSIKCEQNLGHDTMYWYKQDSKKFLKIMFSYNNKELIINETVPNRFSPKSPDKAHLNLHINSLELGDSAVYFCASSSRDTNTEAFFGQGTRLTVV.